This TCR beta chain was observed in a study of T-cell reconstitution after alpha-beta-depleted transplantation in children. Study results and limitations: Reportedly, alpha-beta T cells present about two months post-transplant originated from several hundred expanded clones of graft origin. High day-60 TCRbeta diversity in some patients came from surviving recipient T cells and thymic progenitors. Diversity and T-cell counts at one year after transplant derived mostly from new T cells.

Concerning this clonotype itself: The antigen is unknown.

Researchers prepared the TCRbeta library using unique molecular identifiers, the study reports. Via MiXCR, TCRdb re-called the PCR reads, giving one row per CDR3 protein. This sample yields about 640,000 distinct CDR3 sequences, of which roughly 13% are seen a single time; about 2.2% belongs to the top ten. The trim removed 6 bases at V and 5 bases at J, leaving 10 bases unmatched. The germline gives CDR1 DFQATT, CDR2 SNEGSKA (reference sequence). This CDR3 has 14 amino acids. Source: PBMCs, mostly from graft donor cells, taken 360 days after TCRalphabeta/CD19-depleted stem cell transplant. The chain couples TRBV20-1 to TRBJ1-1; TRBD1 matches 9 bases. The clonotype comes from a male patient between 10 and 17 years old who had a stem cell transplant for acute myeloid leukemia, so the T cells may come from the graft donor. The CDR3 spells CSAGPLQGATEAFF. The CDR3, as DNA: TGCAGTGCCGGACCCTTACAGGGGGCAACTGAAGCTTTCTTT.